The 21 T cell receptor beta chains presented below share a single source sample, sequenced in a study of blood T cell repertoires in COVID-19. The repertoire was sequenced with immunoSEQ multiplex PCR; TCRdb's copy has only in-frame clones and lacks some. The data show about 240,000 clones, about 85% seen once. The material sequenced was peripheral blood. The receptor set was obtained from a man in his sixties who had recovered from COVID-19.

This clone was found once. The chain is built from TRBV12-5 and TRBJ1-3; 7 bases agree with TRBD1. The junction had 11 bases not matched to a gene; V was cut back by 7 bases and J by 2 bases. This CDR3 is 16 amino acids long. CDR1 and CDR2 from the germline V gene are LGHNT and FRNRAP. In DNA, the CDR3 is TGTGCTAGTGCCCTCCGCCAGACAGGGACTGGAAACACCATATATTTT. Translated, it gives CASALRQTGTGNTIYF. The whole variable domain, remainder taken from reference TRBV12-5 and TRBJ1-3, is DARVTQTPRHKVTEMGQEVTMRCQPILGHNTVFWYRQTMMQGLELLAYFRNRAPLDDSGMPKDRFSAEMPDATLATLKIQPSEPRDSAVYFCASALRQTGTGNTIYFGEGSWLTVV.

The sample holds one count of this clone. V and J are TRBV14 and TRBJ1-2; 9 nucleotides agree with TRBD1. CDR1 is SGHDN, CDR2 FVKESK, per germline. This CDR3 contains 16 residues. V dropped 2 bases and J dropped 8; count of bases not matched to a gene: 12. The CDR3 region is CASSQFSPGTGQGYTF. The CDR3 DNA reads as TGTGCCAGCAGCCAATTCTCTCCCGGGACAGGGCAAGGCTACACCTTC.

This chain uses TRBV4-2 with TRBJ2-7; 7 bases are shared with TRBD1. Germline V CDR1 and CDR2: LGHNA, YNFKEQ. The trim removed 1 base at V and 3 bases at J, leaving 9 bases unmatched. The CDR3 spans 16 residues. The CDR3 sequence: CASSQGPGQKVYEQYF. The CDR3 DNA reads as TGTGCCAGCAGCCAAGGCCCGGGACAGAAGGTCTACGAGCAGTACTTC.

This clone has a handful of counts. The gene calls are TRBV18 and TRBJ2-7; TRBD1 matches at 10 bases. This CDR3 contains 14 residues. With V trimmed by 5 bases and J by 5 bases, 6 bases remained unmatched. Per germline, CDR1 KGHSH and CDR2 LQKENI. The CDR3 bases are TGTGCCAGCTCAACAGGACAGGGGGTCAACGAGCAGTACTTC. Amino acids: CASSTGQGVNEQYF.

The chain combines TRBV11-3 with TRBJ2-1; TRBD1 might be the D (6 bases). CDR1 and CDR2 (germline): SGHNT, YENEEA. The CDR3 runs 15 residues. With 3 bases removed from V and 5 bases from J, the gap between germline ends came to 14 bases. The CDR3 is CASSFNHRQDNEQFF. DNA for the CDR3: TGTGCCAGCAGCTTCAACCACAGACAGGACAATGAGCAGTTCTTC.

CDR3 loop: CASSMGGLAGVNTGELFF. CDR3 sequence (DNA): TGTGCCAGTAGTATGGGCGGACTAGCGGGGGTTAACACCGGGGAGCTGTTTTTT. The rearrangement links TRBV19 to TRBJ2-2, with TRBD2 identical over 13 bases. The CDR3 contains 18 residues. Per the germline V gene, CDR1 is LNHDA and CDR2 is SQIVND (reference sequence). V gave up 3 bases and J gave up 2 bases; unmatched junction bases: 6.

The V call is TRBV11-3, the J call TRBJ2-1; 13 nucleotides line up with TRBD2. Germline V lookup: CDR1 SGHNT, CDR2 YENEEA. J was trimmed by 4 bases and V by 5 bases; bases with no gene match: 5. The CDR3 consists of 16 residues. The CDR3 DNA reads as TGTGCCAGCAGCCTCGAGGGACTAGCGGGGTACAATGAGCAGTTCTTC. This translates into CASSLEGLAGYNEQFF.

The chain has TRBV24-1 and TRBJ1-5, with D perhaps matching TRBD1 (6 bases). V was trimmed by 9 bases and J by 7 bases, leaving 18 bases between them. The CDR3 extends over 14 amino acids. Germline assignment: CDR1 KGHDR and CDR2 SFDVKD. CDR3 in amino acids: CATGSGGRGQPQHF. CDR3 in DNA: TGTGCCACCGGATCGGGGGGGCGGGGCCAGCCCCAGCATTTT.

This chain links TRBV2 with TRBJ2-5; D not certain. V lost 5 bases to trimming and J lost 4 bases, with 5 bases between them. This CDR3 has 11 residues. CDR1 is SNHLY, CDR2 FYNNEI, per germline. This CDR3 is CASSQIETQYF. The CDR3 DNA is TGTGCCAGCAGTCAAATAGAGACCCAGTACTTC.

The rearrangement joins TRBV11-2 to TRBJ1-1, with 7 bases matching TRBD1. Germline CDR1 is SGHAT and CDR2 is FQNNGV. This CDR3 is built from 17 residues. The junction had 14 bases not matched to a gene; V was cut back by 7 bases and J by 0 bases. As DNA, the CDR3 is TGTGCCAGCATTTCCGGCAGGGGGTTTTCTATGAACACTGAAGCTTTCTTT. Its translation: CASISGRGFSMNTEAFF.

This chain links TRBV19 with TRBJ1-3; D is unresolved. This CDR3 contains 17 residues. Trimming left V 5 bases short and J 4 bases short, with 21 bases between. Germline values: CDR1 LNHDA, CDR2 SQIVND (reference sequence). The CDR3 sequence: CASSLSGGNHIGNTIYF. The CDR3, as DNA: TGTGCCAGTAGTCTGAGCGGTGGCAACCATATAGGAAACACCATATATTTT.

The chain employs TRBV18 and TRBJ1-2, with D possibly being TRBD1 (6 bases). Germline V lookup: CDR1 KGHSH, CDR2 LQKENI. This CDR3 spans 15 amino acids. Trimming left V 3 bases short and J 3 bases short, with 14 bases between. The CDR3 is CASSPSGVPYYGYTF. In nucleotides, the CDR3 is TGTGCCAGCTCACCTTCAGGGGTCCCCTACTATGGCTACACCTTC.

Concerning this clone itself: The sample contains more than one DNA sequence encoding this CDR3. The gene calls are TRBV18 and TRBJ2-5, with a tentative D call TRBD1 (6 bases). V dropped 1 base and J dropped 5 bases, with 11 bases sitting between them. The CDR3 consists of 14 residues. The germline CDR1 and CDR2 sequences are KGHSH and LQKENI. The CDR3 sequence is CASSPRTGSETQYF. The CDR3 DNA reads as TGTGCCAGCTCACCACGAACAGGGAGTGAGACCCAGTACTTC. Based on the CDR3 plus reference TRBV18 and TRBJ2-5, the full variable domain is NAGVMQNPRHLVRRRGQEARLRCSPMKGHSHVYWYRQLPEEGLKFMVYLQKENIIDESGMPKERFSAEFPKEGPSILRIQQVVRGDSAAYFCASSPRTGSETQYFGPGTRLLVL.

This clone was found a few times. The chain couples TRBV5-4 to TRBJ1-5; 9 bases match TRBD1. V shed 6 bases, J shed 0 bases, and the junction held 7 bases outside the gene matches. Germline V CDR1 and CDR2: SGHNT, YYREEE (reference sequence). The length of the CDR3 is 16 residues. CDR3 sequence: CASNKTGGYSNQPQHF. Here the CDR3 DNA reads TGTGCCAGCAACAAGACAGGGGGATATAGCAATCAGCCCCAGCATTTT.

The V gene is TRBV5-6, the J gene TRBJ1-2, with unresolved D. The CDR3 totals 14 residues. Germline V gene sequence: CDR1 SGHDT, CDR2 YYEEEE. V lost 2 bases, J lost 7 bases, and 15 bases lay in between. In DNA, the CDR3 is TGTGCCAGCAGCTTCGTCTCCGGGTATGGTGGCTACACCTTC. Protein: CASSFVSGYGGYTF.

On this clone itself: This CDR3 is also generated by other DNA sequences in the sample. The chain joins TRBV5-1 to TRBJ1-1; a weak D match, TRBD1 (6 bases). The CDR3 runs 14 residues. The V and J ends lost 4 bases and 1 base respectively, with 11 bases between them. The germline gives CDR1 SGHRS, CDR2 YFSETQ. CDR3 bases: TGCGCCAGCAGCACAGGGACGGGGAACACTGAAGCTTTCTTT. This sequence encodes CASSTGTGNTEAFF.

This clone was observed once. The chain joins TRBV9 to TRBJ2-3; 8 bases line up with TRBD2. The junction had 9 bases not matched to a gene; V was cut back by 6 bases and J by 0 bases. The CDR3 totals 16 residues. The germline V gene has CDR1 SGDLS and CDR2 YYNGEE. CDR3 in amino acids: CASTAGGSSSTDTQYF. The CDR3 bases are TGTGCCAGCACTGCGGGGGGCTCCTCTAGCACAGATACGCAGTATTTT. Drawing the rest from reference TRBV9 and TRBJ2-3, the complete variable domain is DSGVTQTPKHLITATGQRVTLRCSPRSGDLSVYWYQQSLDQGLQFLIQYYNGEERAKGNILERFSAQQFPDLHSELNLSSLELGDSALYFCASTAGGSSSTDTQYFGPGTRLTVL.

This clone was seen a single time. The V gene is TRBV5-8, the J gene TRBJ1-5; the match to TRBD1 covers 7 bases. Germline V gene sequence: CDR1 SGHTS, CDR2 YDEGEE. CDR3 length: 14 residues. V gave up 2 bases and J gave up 7 bases; unmatched junction bases: 6. DNA of the CDR3: TGTGCCAGCAGCTTAGACAGGGACAGACAGCCCCAGCATTTT. Residues: CASSLDRDRQPQHF.

The chain carries TRBV19 and TRBJ1-5; the match to TRBD1 covers 7 bases. The CDR3 sequence is 15 residues long. Germline assignment: CDR1 LNHDA and CDR2 SQIVND (reference sequence). V shed 3 bases, J shed 5 bases, and the junction held 7 bases outside the gene matches. The CDR3 loop is CASSMITGDHQPQHF. The CDR3 nucleotides read TGTGCCAGTAGTATGATTACAGGGGACCATCAGCCCCAGCATTTT.

The chain is built from TRBV5-5 and TRBJ2-3; D is unresolved. V gave up 4 bases and J gave up 4 bases, with 10 bases separating them. Germline V gene data show CDR1 as SGHKS and CDR2 as YYEKEE (reference sequence). This CDR3 has 13 amino acids. The CDR3 nucleotides are TGTGCCAGCAGCGTGCACAACCCAGATACGCAGTATTTT. Translated, it gives CASSVHNPDTQYF.

V gene TRBV6-1 combines with J gene TRBJ2-4, with D possibly TRBD2 on 7 matching bases. CDR3 length: 18 residues. V shed 0 bases and J shed 4 bases, with 19 bases lying between them. Germline CDR1 reads MNHNS; CDR2 reads SASEGT. The CDR3 DNA sequence: TGTGCCAGCAGTGAAGCTTCGCCCCGGGGGGCGGGGAAAAACATTCAGTACTTC. This gives the protein CASSEASPRGAGKNIQYF.